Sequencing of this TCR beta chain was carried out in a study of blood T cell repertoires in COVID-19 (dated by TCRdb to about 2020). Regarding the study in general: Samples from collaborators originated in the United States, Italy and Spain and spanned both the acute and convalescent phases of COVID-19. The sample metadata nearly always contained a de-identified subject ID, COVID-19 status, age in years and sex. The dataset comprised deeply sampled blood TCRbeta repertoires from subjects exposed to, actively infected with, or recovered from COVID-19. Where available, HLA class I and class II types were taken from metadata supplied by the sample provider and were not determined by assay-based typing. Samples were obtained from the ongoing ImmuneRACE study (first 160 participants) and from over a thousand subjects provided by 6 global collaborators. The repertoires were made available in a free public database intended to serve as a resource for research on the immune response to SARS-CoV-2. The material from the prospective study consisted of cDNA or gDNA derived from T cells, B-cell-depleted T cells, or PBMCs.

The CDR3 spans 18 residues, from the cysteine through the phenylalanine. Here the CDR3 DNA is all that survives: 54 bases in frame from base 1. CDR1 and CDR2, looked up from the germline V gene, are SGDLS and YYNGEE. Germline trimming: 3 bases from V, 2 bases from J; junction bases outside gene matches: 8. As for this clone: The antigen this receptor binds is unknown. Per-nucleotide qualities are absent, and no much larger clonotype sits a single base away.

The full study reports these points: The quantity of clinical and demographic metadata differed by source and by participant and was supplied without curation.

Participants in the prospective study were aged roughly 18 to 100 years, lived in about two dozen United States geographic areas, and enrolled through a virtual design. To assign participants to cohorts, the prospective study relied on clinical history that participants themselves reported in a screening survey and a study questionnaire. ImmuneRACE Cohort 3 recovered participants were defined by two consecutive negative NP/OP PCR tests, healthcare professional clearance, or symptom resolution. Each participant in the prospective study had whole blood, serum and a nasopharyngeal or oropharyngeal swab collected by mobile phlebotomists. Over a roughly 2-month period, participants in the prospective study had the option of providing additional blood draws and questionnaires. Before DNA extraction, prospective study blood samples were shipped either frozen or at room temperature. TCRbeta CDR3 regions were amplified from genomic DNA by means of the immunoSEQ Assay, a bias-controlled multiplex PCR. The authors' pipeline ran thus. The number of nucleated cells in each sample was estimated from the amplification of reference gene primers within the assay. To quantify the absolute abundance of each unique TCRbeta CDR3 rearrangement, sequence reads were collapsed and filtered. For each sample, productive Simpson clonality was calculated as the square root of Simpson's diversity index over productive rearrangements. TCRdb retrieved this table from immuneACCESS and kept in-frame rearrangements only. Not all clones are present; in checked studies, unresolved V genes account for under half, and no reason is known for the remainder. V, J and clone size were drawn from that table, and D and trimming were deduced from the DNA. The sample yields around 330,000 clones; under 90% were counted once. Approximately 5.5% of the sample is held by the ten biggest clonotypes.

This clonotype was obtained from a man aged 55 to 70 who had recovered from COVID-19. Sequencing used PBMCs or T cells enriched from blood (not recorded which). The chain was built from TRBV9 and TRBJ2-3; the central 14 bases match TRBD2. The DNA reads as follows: TGTGCCAGCAGCGGACGGGGACTAGCGGGAGTAGACACAGATACGCAGTATTTT. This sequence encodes CASSGRGLAGVDTDTQYF.